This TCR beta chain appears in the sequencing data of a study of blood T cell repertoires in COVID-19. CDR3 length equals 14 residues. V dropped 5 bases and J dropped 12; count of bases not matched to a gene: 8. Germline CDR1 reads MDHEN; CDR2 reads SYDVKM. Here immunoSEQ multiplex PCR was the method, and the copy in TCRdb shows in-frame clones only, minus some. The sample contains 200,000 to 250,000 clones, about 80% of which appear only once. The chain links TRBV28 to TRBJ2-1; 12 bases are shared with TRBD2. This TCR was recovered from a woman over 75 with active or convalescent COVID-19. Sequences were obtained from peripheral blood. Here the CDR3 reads CASSLRASGRGQFF. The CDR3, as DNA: TGTGCCAGCAGTCTCCGGGCTAGCGGGAGGGGGCAGTTCTTC.